The rows below give T cell receptor beta chains drawn from one sample of a study of cytomegalovirus exposure and HLA in healthy donors. Assay: immunoSEQ multiplex PCR; the TCRdb copy retains only in-frame clones and omits some. The table includes about 110,000 clones, 65% to 85% detected once. Sequencing was carried out using PBMCs. The receptors were gathered from a man aged 18 to 30 in good health and CMV-seronegative. Both conserved end residues are part of each CDR3. The D gene is left open where the match is weak. Size is stated for part of the rows, as once, few or many counts, or as a class when the clone is expanded.

>TRBJ2-3|TRBV7-3|.|TRBD1
TGTGCCAGCAGCCAAGGGACAGTAGGAGATACGCAGTATTTT
CASSQGTVGDTQYF
>TRBJ1-5|TRBV19|.|.
TGTGCCAGTAGTAAACACAGGGATGTGACTCAGCCCCAGCATTTT
CASSKHRDVTQPQHF
>TRBJ2-2|TRBV4-3|few|TRBD1
TGCGCCAGCAGCCGCTATTGGACAGGTCTGACCGGGGAGCTGTTTTTT
CASSRYWTGLTGELFF
>TRBJ2-6|TRBV7-6|.|.
TGTGCCAGCAGCTTAGCTGCGCCTGAGGCCAACGTCCTGACTTTC
CASSLAAPEANVLTF
>TRBJ2-2|TRBV4-1|few|.
TGCGCCAGCAGCCAAGATCGGGAAGAATCCGGGGAGCTGTTTTTT
CASSQDREESGELFF
>TRBJ2-1|TRBV19|once|.
TGTGCCAGTATGGAGTTTTCGGAGCAGTTCTTC
CASMEFSEQFF
>TRBJ2-2|TRBV10-3|few|.
TGTGCCATCAGTGAGTCGGGGGTCAGGGAGGAGGAGCTGTTTTTT
CAISESGVREEELFF
>TRBJ1-2|TRBV7-9|.|TRBD1
TGTGCCAGCAGCTTGGGACAGGGGAATGGCTACCCCTTC
CASSLGQGNGYPF
>TRBJ1-5|TRBV4-2|.|.
TGTGCCAGCAGCCAAGATACAGTCAATAGCAATCAGCCCCAGCATTTT
CASSQDTVNSNQPQHF
>TRBJ2-7|TRBV7-6|.|.
TGTGCCAGCAGCTTAGTAGGGGGCTACGAGCAGTACTTC
CASSLVGGYEQYF
>TRBJ1-1|TRBV6-5|few|.
TGTGCCAGCAGTCACCCCGGGGGTATCACTGAAGCTTTCTTT
CASSHPGGITEAFF
>TRBJ1-6|TRBV2|few|TRBD1
TGTGCCAGCACCCGGGACAGGGGGTATAATTCACCCCTCCACTTT
CASTRDRGYNSPLHF
>TRBJ2-7|TRBV5-6|.|TRBD1
TGTGCCAGCAGCCGGAGGGGACAGGGGCGCTACGAGCAGTACTTC
CASSRRGQGRYEQYF
>TRBJ2-7|TRBV4-2|once|.
TGTGCCAGTAGCCAAGATATGGAGGGATCCTACGAGCAGTACTTC
CASSQDMEGSYEQYF
>TRBJ1-3|TRBV7-2|.|.
TGTGCCAGCAGCTTAGCAGCTGGCTCTGGAAACACCATATATTTT
CASSLAAGSGNTIYF
>TRBJ2-1|TRBV15|.|TRBD2
TGTGCCACCAGCAGCAGGGGCGGGGGGGCTGCCTACAATGAGCAGTTCTTC
CATSSRGGGAAYNEQFF
>TRBJ1-2|TRBV12-5|.|.
TGTGCTAGTGGACCAGGGGCCAGCTATGGCTACACCTTC
CASGPGASYGYTF
>TRBJ2-3|TRBV5-6|.|TRBD1
TGTGCCAGCAGTCCCACAGGGGTCGGTAATTACGATACGCAGTATTTT
CASSPTGVGNYDTQYF
>TRBJ1-5|TRBV18|.|TRBD1
TGTGCCAGCTCCCCAAGCTCCGGGACAGGGGGGACCAGCAATCAGCCCCAGCATTTT
CASSPSSGTGGTSNQPQHF
>TRBJ2-2|TRBV2|.|.
TGTGCCAGCAGTGTGCAGATTAACACCGGGGAGCTGTTTTTT
CASSVQINTGELFF
>TRBJ2-5|TRBV19|.|.
TGTGCCAGTAGTATAGACGGAAGGAAGGGGTATGAAGAGACCCAGTACTTC
CASSIDGRKGYEETQYF
>TRBJ2-2|TRBV4-3|few|TRBD2
TGCGCCAGCAGCCGAATGGTTAGCGGGGGGGCTGGCGGGGAGCTGTTTTTT
CASSRMVSGGAGGELFF